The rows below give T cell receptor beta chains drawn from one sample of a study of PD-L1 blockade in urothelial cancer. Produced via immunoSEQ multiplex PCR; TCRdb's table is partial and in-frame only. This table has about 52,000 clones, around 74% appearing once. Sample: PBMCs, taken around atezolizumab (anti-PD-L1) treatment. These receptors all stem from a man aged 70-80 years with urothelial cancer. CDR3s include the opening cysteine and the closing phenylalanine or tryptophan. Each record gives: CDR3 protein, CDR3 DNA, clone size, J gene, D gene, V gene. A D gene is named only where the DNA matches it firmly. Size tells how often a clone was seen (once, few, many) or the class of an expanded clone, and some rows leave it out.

cdr3_aa: CASSPGQAGTSGNTIYF
cdr3_nt: TGTGCCAGCTCACCCGGACAGGCTGGTACCTCTGGAAACACCATATATTTT
clone_size: -
j_call: TRBJ1-3
d_call: TRBD1
v_call: TRBV18

cdr3_aa: CASSEYRGGAGGSYEQYF
cdr3_nt: TGTGCCAGCAGTGAATATAGAGGGGGAGCGGGAGGGTCCTACGAGCAGTACTTC
clone_size: -
j_call: TRBJ2-7
d_call: TRBD2
v_call: TRBV25-1

cdr3_aa: CASSFGSLAGAGTDTQYF
cdr3_nt: TGTGCCAGCAGCTTCGGATCACTAGCGGGAGCGGGCACAGATACGCAGTATTTT
clone_size: -
j_call: TRBJ2-3
d_call: TRBD2
v_call: TRBV7-2

cdr3_aa: CATSRQINQPQHF
cdr3_nt: TGTGCCACCAGCAGGCAGATCAATCAGCCCCAGCATTTT
clone_size: -
j_call: TRBJ1-5
d_call: -
v_call: TRBV15

cdr3_aa: CASSPPRTGVTGELFF
cdr3_nt: TGTGCCAGCAGTCCCCCCCGGACAGGGGTCACCGGGGAGCTGTTTTTT
clone_size: -
j_call: TRBJ2-2
d_call: TRBD1
v_call: TRBV28

cdr3_aa: CASSPQSRGGGEQYF
cdr3_nt: TGTGCCAGCAGTCCCCAGTCGCGCGGGGGAGGTGAGCAGTACTTC
clone_size: -
j_call: TRBJ2-7
d_call: TRBD2
v_call: TRBV7-2

cdr3_aa: CASSQHTTADYGYTF
cdr3_nt: TGCGCCAGCAGCCAGCACACAACGGCGGACTATGGCTACACCTTC
clone_size: -
j_call: TRBJ1-2
d_call: -
v_call: TRBV5-4

cdr3_aa: CASSLSGETYNEQFF
cdr3_nt: TGTGCCAGCAGCTTGAGCGGGGAAACCTACAATGAGCAGTTCTTC
clone_size: few
j_call: TRBJ2-1
d_call: TRBD2
v_call: TRBV7-2

cdr3_aa: CASSRRVEQIYGYTF
cdr3_nt: TGTGCCAGCAGCCGCCGGGTGGAGCAGATCTATGGCTACACCTTC
clone_size: -
j_call: TRBJ1-2
d_call: -
v_call: TRBV5-4

cdr3_aa: CASSQGRASGIQETQYF
cdr3_nt: TGCGCCAGCAGCCAAGGTCGTGCTAGCGGCATTCAAGAGACCCAGTACTTC
clone_size: -
j_call: TRBJ2-5
d_call: TRBD2
v_call: TRBV4-3

cdr3_aa: CASSVGPGRETQYF
cdr3_nt: TGTGCCAGCAGCGTAGGTCCAGGGAGGGAGACCCAGTACTTC
clone_size: once
j_call: TRBJ2-5
d_call: -
v_call: TRBV9

cdr3_aa: CASSLKGGGAEKELFF
cdr3_nt: TGCGCCAGCAGCTTGAAAGGCGGGGGGGCCGAGAAGGAGCTGTTTTTT
clone_size: -
j_call: TRBJ2-2
d_call: TRBD2
v_call: TRBV5-1

cdr3_aa: CASSLSTGTGHGYTF
cdr3_nt: TGTGCCAGCAGCTTATCTACCGGGACAGGGCATGGCTACACCTTC
clone_size: -
j_call: TRBJ1-2
d_call: TRBD1
v_call: TRBV7-9

cdr3_aa: CASSLTSGGAETQYF
cdr3_nt: TGTGCCAGCAGCTTGACTAGCGGGGGGGCAGAGACCCAGTACTTC
clone_size: -
j_call: TRBJ2-5
d_call: TRBD2
v_call: TRBV7-2

cdr3_aa: CASSLRQGGKNTEAFF
cdr3_nt: TGTGCCAGCAGCTTGAGACAGGGGGGGAAGAACACTGAAGCTTTCTTT
clone_size: once
j_call: TRBJ1-1
d_call: TRBD1
v_call: TRBV5-4

cdr3_aa: CAWSVRRDRASYEQYF
cdr3_nt: TGTGCCTGGAGTGTAAGGAGGGACAGGGCCTCCTACGAGCAGTACTTC
clone_size: -
j_call: TRBJ2-7
d_call: TRBD1
v_call: TRBV30

cdr3_aa: CASSEQGALYEQYF
cdr3_nt: TGCGCCAGCAGCGAACAGGGGGCTCTCTACGAGCAGTACTTC
clone_size: -
j_call: TRBJ2-7
d_call: TRBD1
v_call: TRBV5-1

cdr3_aa: CASSPAPGGGTDTQYF
cdr3_nt: TGCGCCAGCAGCCCAGCCCCTGGCGGGGGCACAGATACGCAGTATTTT
clone_size: -
j_call: TRBJ2-3
d_call: -
v_call: TRBV4-1

cdr3_aa: CASSVRRQGLYEQYF
cdr3_nt: TGTGCCAGCAGCGTCCGTCGACAGGGTTTATACGAGCAGTACTTC
clone_size: -
j_call: TRBJ2-7
d_call: TRBD1
v_call: TRBV9

cdr3_aa: CASSGTPQGVNTEAFF
cdr3_nt: TGTGCCAGCAGTGGGACCCCACAGGGAGTCAACACTGAAGCTTTCTTT
clone_size: few
j_call: TRBJ1-1
d_call: -
v_call: TRBV6-1

cdr3_aa: CASRARFSSTDTQYF
cdr3_nt: TGTGCCAGCAGGGCCAGGTTCTCTAGCACAGATACGCAGTATTTT
clone_size: -
j_call: TRBJ2-3
d_call: -
v_call: TRBV6-5

cdr3_aa: CASTPGQGKTDTQYF
cdr3_nt: TGTGCCAGCACCCCGGGACAGGGGAAGACAGATACGCAGTATTTT
clone_size: -
j_call: TRBJ2-3
d_call: TRBD1
v_call: TRBV6-5

cdr3_aa: CASSLGLADTDTQYF
cdr3_nt: TGCGCCAGCAGCTTAGGACTAGCGGACACAGATACGCAGTATTTT
clone_size: -
j_call: TRBJ2-3
d_call: TRBD2
v_call: TRBV5-1

cdr3_aa: CASSPGGGERAQFF
cdr3_nt: TGTGCCAGCAGCCCTGGAGGGGGGGAGCGCGCGCAGTTCTTC
clone_size: -
j_call: TRBJ2-1
d_call: -
v_call: TRBV11-3

cdr3_aa: CASSRPGQGPTYEQYF
cdr3_nt: TGTGCCAGCAGCCGGCCGGGACAGGGTCCCACCTACGAGCAGTACTTC
clone_size: -
j_call: TRBJ2-7
d_call: TRBD1
v_call: TRBV27

cdr3_aa: CASSRQGGNTIYF
cdr3_nt: TGTGCCAGCTCACGGCAGGGTGGAAACACCATATATTTT
clone_size: -
j_call: TRBJ1-3
d_call: -
v_call: TRBV7-8

cdr3_aa: CSVEDLRPSGPEAFF
cdr3_nt: TGCAGCGTTGAAGATCTGAGGCCCTCTGGCCCTGAAGCTTTCTTT
clone_size: -
j_call: TRBJ1-1
d_call: -
v_call: TRBV29-1

cdr3_aa: CASSILPSSGTYEQYF
cdr3_nt: TGTGCCAGTAGTATCCTTCCCTCTAGCGGCACCTACGAGCAGTACTTC
clone_size: -
j_call: TRBJ2-7
d_call: TRBD2
v_call: TRBV19

cdr3_aa: CASSQAGGYGYTF
cdr3_nt: TGCGCCAGCAGCCAAGCAGGGGGCTATGGCTACACCTTC
clone_size: -
j_call: TRBJ1-2
d_call: TRBD1
v_call: TRBV4-3

cdr3_aa: CASRGRQVNTGELFF
cdr3_nt: TGTGCCAGCCGAGGGCGACAGGTGAACACCGGGGAGCTGTTTTTT
clone_size: -
j_call: TRBJ2-2
d_call: -
v_call: TRBV2

cdr3_aa: CASSKGATNEKLFF
cdr3_nt: TGTGCCAGCAGTAAGGGGGCAACTAATGAAAAACTGTTTTTT
clone_size: -
j_call: TRBJ1-4
d_call: -
v_call: TRBV6-1

cdr3_aa: CATSRGGAEGYTF
cdr3_nt: TGTGCCACCAGCAGGGGGGGGGCGGAGGGCTACACCTTC
clone_size: -
j_call: TRBJ1-2
d_call: -
v_call: TRBV15

cdr3_aa: CASSPVAGGLSNEQFF
cdr3_nt: TGTGCCAGCAGCCCGGTGGCGGGAGGGCTATCTAATGAGCAGTTCTTC
clone_size: -
j_call: TRBJ2-1
d_call: TRBD2
v_call: TRBV7-2

cdr3_aa: CASRVSGRFTYEQYF
cdr3_nt: TGTGCCAGCAGGGTTAGCGGGAGATTCACCTACGAGCAGTACTTC
clone_size: few
j_call: TRBJ2-7
d_call: TRBD2
v_call: TRBV11-2

cdr3_aa: CASSAETGGSYNEQFF
cdr3_nt: TGCGCCAGCAGCGCCGAAACAGGGGGTAGCTACAATGAGCAGTTCTTC
clone_size: -
j_call: TRBJ2-1
d_call: TRBD1
v_call: TRBV5-1

cdr3_aa: CASSYTGDGEKLFF
cdr3_nt: TGCGCCAGCAGCTATACAGGGGATGGGGAAAAACTGTTTTTT
clone_size: -
j_call: TRBJ1-4
d_call: TRBD1
v_call: TRBV5-1

cdr3_aa: CASSISSPGGEKLFF
cdr3_nt: TGTGCCAGTAGTATAAGCTCGCCCGGGGGTGAAAAACTGTTTTTT
clone_size: -
j_call: TRBJ1-4
d_call: -
v_call: TRBV19

cdr3_aa: CASSLGGGVREQYF
cdr3_nt: TGTGCCAGCAGCTTGGGGGGGGGTGTTCGGGAGCAGTACTTC
clone_size: few
j_call: TRBJ2-7
d_call: TRBD2
v_call: TRBV5-4

cdr3_aa: CASSYTSHEQYF
cdr3_nt: TGTGCCAGCAGTTACACTAGTCACGAGCAGTACTTC
clone_size: -
j_call: TRBJ2-7
d_call: -
v_call: TRBV6-6

cdr3_aa: CASSPRTAVFTDTQYF
cdr3_nt: TGTGCCAGCAGCCCCAGGACAGCGGTCTTCACAGATACGCAGTATTTT
clone_size: -
j_call: TRBJ2-3
d_call: -
v_call: TRBV5-6

cdr3_aa: CASSQRTVNTEAFF
cdr3_nt: TGTGCCAGCAGCCAGCGGACAGTGAACACTGAAGCTTTCTTT
clone_size: -
j_call: TRBJ1-1
d_call: -
v_call: TRBV7-2

cdr3_aa: CASSLGGGNAGELFF
cdr3_nt: TGTGCCAGCAGCTTAGGGGGAGGGAATGCCGGGGAGCTGTTTTTT
clone_size: -
j_call: TRBJ2-2
d_call: TRBD2
v_call: TRBV7-2

cdr3_aa: CASSPAGKETQYF
cdr3_nt: TGTGCCAGCTCACCCGCAGGGAAAGAGACCCAGTACTTC
clone_size: -
j_call: TRBJ2-5
d_call: -
v_call: TRBV18

cdr3_aa: CASGRGASTDTQYF
cdr3_nt: TGTGCTAGTGGTAGAGGCGCTAGCACAGATACGCAGTATTTT
clone_size: -
j_call: TRBJ2-3
d_call: -
v_call: TRBV12-5

cdr3_aa: CASSFDISEAFF
cdr3_nt: TGTGCCAGCAGCTTTGACATCAGTGAAGCTTTCTTT
clone_size: many
j_call: TRBJ1-1
d_call: -
v_call: TRBV7-2

cdr3_aa: CASSQGQGKGDEKLFF
cdr3_nt: TGTGCCAGCAGCCAAGGGCAAGGGAAGGGGGATGAAAAACTGTTTTTT
clone_size: -
j_call: TRBJ1-4
d_call: -
v_call: TRBV4-2

cdr3_aa: CASRVDSPPYGYTF
cdr3_nt: TGTGCCAGTAGGGTTGACTCCCCGCCCTATGGCTACACCTTC
clone_size: -
j_call: TRBJ1-2
d_call: -
v_call: TRBV19

cdr3_aa: CASSSAGTGFYEQYF
cdr3_nt: TGTGCCAGTAGTTCAGCCGGGACAGGGTTCTACGAGCAGTACTTC
clone_size: -
j_call: TRBJ2-7
d_call: TRBD1
v_call: TRBV19

cdr3_aa: CASSPTRETVYGYTF
cdr3_nt: TGTGCCAGCAGCCCTACGAGGGAAACGGTCTATGGCTACACCTTC
clone_size: few
j_call: TRBJ1-2
d_call: -
v_call: TRBV11-2

cdr3_aa: CASSQSGTGQSNQPQHF
cdr3_nt: TGCGCCAGCAGTCAATCAGGAACAGGGCAGAGCAATCAGCCCCAGCATTTT
clone_size: -
j_call: TRBJ1-5
d_call: -
v_call: TRBV23-1

cdr3_aa: CASSLVGDSNQPQHF
cdr3_nt: TGTGCCAGCAGCTTGGTAGGGGATAGCAATCAGCCCCAGCATTTT
clone_size: -
j_call: TRBJ1-5
d_call: -
v_call: TRBV5-8

cdr3_aa: CASSLEGTGQGTKQYF
cdr3_nt: TGCGCCAGCAGCTTGGAGGGGACTGGACAGGGTACGAAGCAGTACTTC
clone_size: -
j_call: TRBJ2-7
d_call: TRBD1
v_call: TRBV5-1

cdr3_aa: CASSITGIRVF
cdr3_nt: TGTGCCAGCAGCATAACCGGGATAAGAGTCTTC
clone_size: -
j_call: TRBJ2-1
d_call: -
v_call: TRBV7-9

cdr3_aa: CASSKGPERSPLKQYF
cdr3_nt: TGTGCCAGCAGCAAAGGCCCAGAGCGGTCCCCCCTCAAGCAGTACTTC
clone_size: -
j_call: TRBJ2-7
d_call: -
v_call: TRBV21-1

cdr3_aa: CASSRRKTMRGPYEQYF
cdr3_nt: TGTGCCAGCAGCCGGCGGAAAACTATGCGGGGACCCTACGAGCAGTACTTC
clone_size: few
j_call: TRBJ2-7
d_call: -
v_call: TRBV5-6

cdr3_aa: CASSPVSPDYGYTF
cdr3_nt: TGTGCCAGCAGCCCTGTCTCGCCGGACTATGGCTACACCTTC
clone_size: few
j_call: TRBJ1-2
d_call: -
v_call: TRBV7-9

cdr3_aa: CASGLPGVGAFF
cdr3_nt: TGTGCTAGTGGTCTCCCCGGGGTAGGAGCTTTCTTT
clone_size: -
j_call: TRBJ1-1
d_call: -
v_call: TRBV12-5

cdr3_aa: CSVHLTRVDEQFF
cdr3_nt: TGCAGCGTTCATCTTACCCGGGTCGATGAGCAGTTCTTC
clone_size: -
j_call: TRBJ2-1
d_call: -
v_call: TRBV29-1

cdr3_aa: CASSAGLAGDDEQFF
cdr3_nt: TGCGCCAGCAGCGCCGGACTAGCGGGAGACGATGAGCAGTTCTTC
clone_size: -
j_call: TRBJ2-1
d_call: TRBD2
v_call: TRBV5-1